This T cell receptor beta chain came from a study of cytomegalovirus exposure and HLA in healthy donors. The PCR ran on 60 Vbeta and 13 Jbeta primers. The method was immunoSEQ multiplex PCR; TCRdb's version includes in-frame clones alone and lacks a portion of them. The profile covers about 190,000 clones, with about 86% appearing a single time and roughly 2% taken by the ten largest. Germline V gives CDR1 SQVTM, CDR2 ANQGSEA. There are 16 residues in the CDR3. The V segment lost 4 bases and the J segment 3 bases; nucleotides outside the gene matches: 9. This clone was counted a few times. The sequenced material came from PBMCs. The source of this sequence is a woman in her thirties in good health and CMV-seronegative. V usage is TRBV29-1 and J usage is TRBJ1-2, with 12 bases aligning to TRBD1. CDR3 coding DNA: TGCAGCGTTGCTTTAGGTGGGACAGGGGGCTACTATGGCTACACCTTC. This gives the protein CSVALGGTGGYYGYTF.